Here is one T cell receptor beta chain with its context. The antigen is undetermined. The germline V and J ends were trimmed by 2 bases and 6 bases, with 14 bases remaining between them. The CDR3 extends over 13 amino acids. Looked up from germline, CDR1 is DFQATT and CDR2 is SNEGSKA (reference sequence). This sample is drawn from a study of T-cell memory formation after mild COVID-19. Notes on the study in general: Clones shrinking from day 15 to 85 showed even CD4/CD8 mixes; later expanders tilted CD4+.

TCRdb reanalysed the 5' RACE reads using MiXCR and keeps one entry per CDR3 protein. The sample includes 580,000 or so distinct CDR3 sequences, around 15% of them seen just once. The clonotype originates from an adult woman who had mild COVID-19 (a few samples of this study predate the infection). Cell type and time point are not known. The sample taken for sequencing was PBMCs or a T cell subset sorted from them (not recorded which). The V and J genes are TRBV20-1 and TRBJ2-7; D remains ambiguous. CDR3 protein: CSARSFGFGEQYF. The CDR3 nucleotides read TGCAGTGCTAGATCCTTCGGATTTGGCGAGCAGTACTTC.